Each of the 24 T cell receptor beta chains below was sequenced from the same sample in a study of metastatic and nonmetastatic thyroid tumors. TCRdb re-called the PCR reads with MiXCR. The data contain around 13,000 clones, roughly 23% of them seen just once; the ten biggest clones take up around 3.3%. There were no patients who had received any treatment before thyroid surgery. Sequencing was carried out using blood. The receptors come from a female donor with papillary thyroid cancer or a benign thyroid nodule (not recorded which). Some clones in this sample may be carry-over from other donors' samples.

At least ten counts were recorded for this clone. This sequence joins TRBV3-1 and TRBJ1-3; no firm D call. The CDR3 consists of 13 residues. Trimming removed 0 bases at V and 0 bases at J, with 0 bases between. Looked up from germline, CDR1 is LGHDT and CDR2 is YNNKEL (reference sequence). The DNA for the CDR3 is TGTGCCAGCAGCCAAGACTCTGGAAACACCATATATTTT. Translated: CASSQDSGNTIYF.

This chain connects TRBV10-3 to TRBJ2-7; either TRBD1 or TRBD2 may fit D (5 bases each). The CDR3 has 14 residues. Per germline, CDR1 ENHRY and CDR2 SYGVKD. The V and J ends lost 5 bases and 4 bases respectively, with 15 bases between them. CDR3 sequence (DNA): TGTGCCATCAGTATTCGCCGGGACGCTTACGAGCAGTACTTC. It specifies CAISIRRDAYEQYF.

This clone was seen at least ten times. The chain is built from TRBV14 and TRBJ2-3; D is unclear. The CDR3 has 11 residues. Germline CDR1 is SGHDN and CDR2 is FVKESK. The ends were cut back, 3 bases at V and 2 bases at J, with 0 bases in the middle. The CDR3 loop is CASSHTDTQYF. DNA of the CDR3: TGTGCCAGCAGCCACACAGATACGCAGTATTTT.

This clone was counted between two and nine times. One junction end does not reproduce the germline sequence, and a read error may be involved. The CDR3 coding sequence is TGTGCCAGCAGTTTATGCACTAACAGGGGCCGCAATCATCCCCAGCATTTT. Encoded protein: CASSLCTNRGRNHPQHF. This rearrangement joins TRBV12-3 or TRBV12-4 to TRBJ1-5; 7 bases agree with TRBD1. This CDR3 is built from 17 residues.

In this sample, this clone turned up a few times. This sequence joins TRBV28 and TRBJ1-2, with no clear D. In germline, CDR1 is MDHEN, CDR2 SYDVKM. V lost 7 bases and J lost 1, with 10 bases in between. This CDR3 has 13 residues. The CDR3 nucleotides read TGTGCCAGCACAGATATAAGTAACTATGGCTACACCTTC. This translates into CASTDISNYGYTF.

This clone rates as medium-sized (0.01 to 0.1%). This rearrangement joins TRBV6-4 to TRBJ1-1, with D possibly TRBD1 on 5 matching bases. Germline CDR1 and CDR2: MRHNA and SNTAGT. Trimming shortened V by 2 bases and J by 8 bases, and 12 bases separated the two germline ends. CDR3 length equals 13 residues. The CDR3, as DNA: TGTGCCAGCAGTGACGGGGCTAGTGACGAAGCTTTCTTT. As protein: CASSDGASDEAFF.

The V and J genes are TRBV20-1 and TRBJ2-5; D is perhaps TRBD2 (7 bases). The germline CDR1 and CDR2 sequences are DFQATT and SNEGSKA (reference sequence). This CDR3 is built from 14 residues. The V gene lost 2 bases and the J gene lost 5 bases, with 15 bases spanning the gap. Here the CDR3 reads CSARRGGAGETQYF. The DNA for the CDR3 is TGCAGTGCTAGAAGAGGGGGGGCCGGGGAGACCCAGTACTTC.

This CDR3 reads CASSLVNPTGNDEQYF. The CDR3 bases are TGCGCCAGCAGCTTGGTCAACCCGACGGGTAACGACGAGCAGTACTTC. The chain links TRBV5-1 to TRBJ2-7; no firm D call. CDR3 length: 16 amino acids. V lost 0 bases and J 5 bases, leaving 18 bases between the germline ends. CDR1 SGHRS and CDR2 YFSETQ come from the germline V gene.

This clone was seen many times. The V call is TRBV7-6, the J call TRBJ2-5; 7 nucleotides line up with TRBD1. The ends lost 5 bases at V and 2 bases at J; junction bases unmatched: 8. Germline V lookup: CDR1 SGHVS, CDR2 FNYEAQ. The CDR3 has 15 amino acids. Here the CDR3 reads CASSLNRGQQETQYF. CDR3 DNA sequence: TGTGCCAGCAGCCTCAACAGGGGACAGCAAGAGACCCAGTACTTC.

This clone has more than one count but fewer than ten. This chain joins TRBV10-1 and TRBJ2-2; D unclear. Trimming removed 4 bases from V and 4 bases from J, with 19 bases in between. Germline CDR1 is WNHNN and CDR2 is SYGVQD (reference sequence). The CDR3 sequence is 17 residues long. The CDR3 region is CASSGLVGRVGTGELFF. The CDR3 bases are TGCGCCAGCAGTGGTCTAGTCGGGCGAGTCGGCACCGGGGAGCTGTTTTTT.

This clone appeared many times. The chain employs TRBV5-1 and TRBJ1-1; D ambiguous. The CDR3 has 14 amino acids. V lost 0 bases and J lost 0, with 6 bases in between. Germline V gene sequence: CDR1 SGHRS, CDR2 YFSETQ. The CDR3 spells CASSLGSMNTEAFF. CDR3 bases: TGCGCCAGCAGCTTGGGCAGCATGAACACTGAAGCTTTCTTT.

This clone was seen only a few times. The V and J genes are TRBV3-1 and TRBJ1-6, with 9 positions matching TRBD1. With 1 base clipped from V and 8 bases from J, the junction kept 0 bases outside the gene matches. CDR3 length: 14 amino acids. CDR1 and CDR2 (germline): LGHDT, YNNKEL (reference sequence). CDR3 protein: CASSQGTGDSPLHF. DNA of the CDR3: TGTGCCAGCAGCCAAGGGACAGGGGATTCACCCCTCCACTTT.

Only a few counts were recorded for this clone. The rearrangement links TRBV28 to TRBJ1-1; 7 nucleotides agree with TRBD1. Losses at the gene ends were 5 bases for V and 1 base for J; bases not matched to a gene: 7. There are 15 residues in the CDR3. Per germline, CDR1 MDHEN and CDR2 SYDVKM. The CDR3 nucleotides read TGTGCCAGCAGTCCGGGACAGCTTTCGAACACTGAAGCTTTCTTT. Translation: CASSPGQLSNTEAFF.

This clone was seen many times. J is TRBJ2-3 and V is TRBV7-6; 11 bases agree with TRBD1. CDR1 is SGHVS and CDR2 is FNYEAQ in the germline V gene. The CDR3 totals 14 residues. V was pared by 8 bases and J by 4 bases, with 5 bases of the junction left unmatched. The CDR3 sequence: CASGQGALADTQYF. The CDR3 DNA follows: TGTGCCAGCGGACAGGGGGCGTTGGCAGATACGCAGTATTTT.

A few counts support this clone. The J gene is TRBJ1-2, the V gene TRBV2; D might be TRBD1 (5 bases). Germline values: CDR1 SNHLY, CDR2 FYNNEI. The CDR3 extends over 14 amino acids. Trimming left V 0 bases short and J 8 bases short, with 13 bases between. The CDR3 here is CASSEADDRRGYTF. The CDR3 nucleotides read TGTGCCAGCAGTGAAGCTGATGACAGACGAGGCTACACCTTC.

By share, this clone ranks as medium-sized. The rearrangement links TRBV6-1 to TRBJ1-3; D is undetermined. V lost 7 bases and J lost 0, with 7 bases in between. The CDR3 contains 13 residues. Per the germline V gene, CDR1 is MNHNS and CDR2 is SASEGT. The CDR3 loop is CASIQDSGNTIYF. The CDR3 nucleotides read TGTGCCAGCATCCAGGACTCTGGAAACACCATATATTTT.

There are many counts of this clone. Other DNA sequences in this sample translate to the same CDR3. The CDR3 DNA is TGTGCTAGTGGTTTCTCCATCATTGGGACTAGCGGGGTGAACACCGGGGAGCTGTTTTTT. Residues: CASGFSIIGTSGVNTGELFF. The rearrangement joins TRBV12-5 to TRBJ2-2; the match to TRBD2 covers 13 bases. The CDR3 totals 20 residues. J lost 1 base, V lost 3 bases, and 11 bases had no gene match. CDR1 and CDR2 (germline): LGHNT, FRNRAP.

There are many counts of this clone. A read error may account for a junction end that differs from germline. The chain combines TRBV24-1 with TRBJ2-3; D is possibly TRBD1 or TRBD2 (6 bases each). The CDR3 is made up of 16 amino acids. From germline, CDR1 is KGHDR and CDR2 SFDVKD. The CDR3 region is CATSEETRGFGYTQCF. The CDR3, as DNA: TGTGCCACCAGTGAAGAGACTAGGGGGTTTGGGTATACGCAGTGTTTT.

This clone was seen many times. The chain's CDR3 is CSARATESNQPQHF. The CDR3 DNA sequence: TGCAGTGCTAGGGCGACAGAGAGCAATCAGCCCCAGCATTTT. The chain joins TRBV20-1 to TRBJ1-5; TRBD1 is a possible D gene (5 bases). Germline V gene data show CDR1 as DFQATT and CDR2 as SNEGSKA (reference sequence). V was cut by 3 bases and J by 1 base, with 10 bases left in between. The CDR3 spans 14 residues.

This clone was observed many times. The chain recombines TRBV20-1 with TRBJ1-2; D ambiguous. The CDR3 covers 13 residues. Germline V gene data show CDR1 as DFQATT and CDR2 as SNEGSKA (reference sequence). The ends were cut back, 0 bases at V and 7 bases at J, with 12 bases in the middle. CDR3 DNA sequence: TGCAGTGCTAGAGATCCCTCAACTATTGGCTACACCTTC. Translated: CSARDPSTIGYTF.

This clone is termed medium-sized. The DNA for the CDR3 is TGTGCCATCAGTGAAATGATGAACACTGAAGCTTTCTTT. The encoded protein is CAISEMMNTEAFF. This sequence joins TRBV10-3 and TRBJ1-1; D uncertain. V shed 3 bases and J shed 0 bases, with 5 bases lying between them. CDR3 length: 13 residues. Germline-derived CDR1 and CDR2 are ENHRY and SYGVKD.

This clone was detected many times. The J gene is TRBJ1-1, the V gene TRBV11-2; D unresolved. Trimming took 3 bases from V and 1 from J, leaving 9 bases between them. Germline V gene data show CDR1 as SGHAT and CDR2 as FQNNGV. The CDR3 length is 14 residues. CDR3 nucleotides: TGTGCCAGCAGCTTTTCCGGTCAGAACACTGAAGCTTTCTTT. This encodes CASSFSGQNTEAFF.

Only a few counts were recorded for this clone. The chain couples TRBV5-6 to TRBJ2-2; 7 positions agree with TRBD2. The V gene end was trimmed by 4 bases and the J gene end by 4 bases; junction bases not matched to a gene: 10. The CDR3 sequence is 16 residues long. Germline-derived CDR1 and CDR2 are SGHDT and YYEEEE. In nucleotides, the CDR3 is TGTGCCAGCAGCCTGTGGCGGCGGGGGATCACCGGGGAGCTGTTTTTT. Translating it yields CASSLWRRGITGELFF.

This clone is medium-sized (0.01 to 0.1%) in the sample. The chain combines TRBV19 with TRBJ1-1, with no clear D. Trimming removed 5 bases from V and 1 base from J, with 5 bases in between. The CDR3 has 12 amino acids. Germline-derived CDR1 and CDR2 are LNHDA and SQIVND (reference sequence). CDR3 in amino acids: CASSSGNTEAFF. CDR3 bases: TGTGCCAGTAGTTCAGGGAACACTGAAGCTTTCTTT.